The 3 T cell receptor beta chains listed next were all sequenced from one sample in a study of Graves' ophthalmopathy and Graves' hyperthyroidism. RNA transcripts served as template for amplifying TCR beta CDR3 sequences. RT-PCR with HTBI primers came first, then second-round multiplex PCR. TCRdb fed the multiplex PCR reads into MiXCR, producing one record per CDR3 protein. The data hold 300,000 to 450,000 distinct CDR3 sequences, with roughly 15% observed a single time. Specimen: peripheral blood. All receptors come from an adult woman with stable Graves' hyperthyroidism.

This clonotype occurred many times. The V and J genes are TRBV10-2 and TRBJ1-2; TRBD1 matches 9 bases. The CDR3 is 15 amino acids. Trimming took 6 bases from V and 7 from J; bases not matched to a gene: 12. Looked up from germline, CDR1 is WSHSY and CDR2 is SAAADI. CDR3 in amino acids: CASSEHQGQGFGYTF. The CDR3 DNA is TGCGCCAGCAGCGAGCACCAAGGACAGGGGTTTGGCTACACCTTC.

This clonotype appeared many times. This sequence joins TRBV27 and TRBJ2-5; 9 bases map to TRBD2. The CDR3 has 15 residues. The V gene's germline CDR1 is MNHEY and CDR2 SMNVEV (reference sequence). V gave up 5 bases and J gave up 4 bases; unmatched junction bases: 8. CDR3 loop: CASSRAPLAGETQYF. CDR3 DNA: TGTGCCAGCAGTCGAGCCCCACTAGCGGGAGAGACCCAGTACTTC.

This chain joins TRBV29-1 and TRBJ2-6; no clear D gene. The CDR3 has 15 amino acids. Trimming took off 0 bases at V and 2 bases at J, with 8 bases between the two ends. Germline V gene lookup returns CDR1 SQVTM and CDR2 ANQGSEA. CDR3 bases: TGCAGCGTTGAAGATCTAGGGACTGGGGCCAACGTCCTGACTTTC. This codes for CSVEDLGTGANVLTF.